This TCR beta chain originates from a study of control samples from healthy donors and cancer patients. This clone has just one count. There are 15 residues in the CDR3. Deletions cut 1 base from V and 6 bases from J, with 12 bases between. Germline lookup yields CDR1 SNHLY and CDR2 FYNNEI. The table came from immunoSEQ multiplex PCR; TCRdb's copy has only in-frame clones and leaves some out. The data hold 85,000 to 95,000 clones, with 91% observed a single time. The sequence derives from a woman aged 25 to 39 in good health. Material: blood. The chain employs TRBV2 and TRBJ2-2, with D uncertain. The CDR3 DNA is TGTGCCAGCAGTGAAGGCAGGACGTTACCCGGGGAGCTGTTTTTT. As protein: CASSEGRTLPGELFF.